The 18 T cell receptor beta chains given below trace back to one sample, sequenced in a study of cytomegalovirus exposure and HLA in healthy donors. Vbeta (60) and Jbeta (13) primers were used in the PCR. Produced via immunoSEQ multiplex PCR; TCRdb's table is partial and in-frame only. The table has 75,000 to 100,000 clones, over 75% seen once. Sample: PBMCs. These receptors were taken from a man aged 40-55 years in good health and CMV-seronegative.

This chain connects TRBV11-2 to TRBJ2-3; D is perhaps TRBD2 (6 bases). V lost 1 base and J lost 2, with 16 bases in between. Germline CDR1 is SGHAT and CDR2 is FQNNGV. CDR3 length equals 17 residues. CDR3 residues: CASSLVGRSRDTDTQYF. The CDR3 bases are TGTGCCAGCAGCTTAGTGGGGAGGTCGAGGGACACAGATACGCAGTATTTT. The entire variable domain, with the rest obtained from reference TRBV11-2 and TRBJ2-3, is as follows: EAGVAQSPRYKIIEKRQSVAFWCNPISGHATLYWYQQILGQGPKLLIQFQNNGVVDDSQLPKDRFSAERLKGVDSTLKIQPAKLEDSAVYLCASSLVGRSRDTDTQYFGPGTRLTVL.

This chain links TRBV6-1 with TRBJ2-2; D call uncertain. Germline CDR1 and CDR2: MNHNS and SASEGT. V lost 3 bases and J lost 8, with 10 bases in between. The CDR3 is made up of 13 amino acids. The CDR3 coding sequence is TGTGCCAGCAGTGAGCAGGATTTGGGGGAGCTGTTTTTT. It specifies CASSEQDLGELFF.

The chain joins TRBV18 to TRBJ1-2, with 8 bases identical to TRBD1. CDR3 size: 15 residues. J gave up 5 bases and V 3 bases, and 8 bases lay outside the gene matches. Germline assignment: CDR1 KGHSH and CDR2 LQKENI. CDR3 DNA sequence: TGTGCCAGCTCACCGGCCGGGACAGGTCCGTATGGCTACACCTTC. This sequence encodes CASSPAGTGPYGYTF.

The V call is TRBV7-8, the J call TRBJ1-2; the D gene is possibly TRBD1 (5 bases). CDR1 is SGHVS and CDR2 is FQNEAQ in the germline V gene. The CDR3 consists of 14 residues. V was clipped by 1 base and J by 7 bases, with 13 bases between them. CDR3 DNA sequence: TGTGCCAGCAGCTTAGGGCTTCAGGGAAGTGGCTACACCTTC. It yields the protein CASSLGLQGSGYTF.

V usage is TRBV28 and J usage is TRBJ2-7; D is possibly TRBD1 (6 bases). Germline CDR1 is MDHEN and CDR2 is SYDVKM. The CDR3 covers 12 residues. Deletions cut 7 bases from V and 3 bases from J, with 10 bases between. CDR3 loop: CASISRGYEQYF. The CDR3 DNA sequence: TGTGCCAGCATTAGCAGGGGCTACGAGCAGTACTTC.

The rearrangement joins TRBV30 to TRBJ1-5; 12 bases map to TRBD1. The V and J ends lost 2 bases and 6 bases, in that order; junction bases with no gene match: 11. Germline V lookup: CDR1 GTSNPN, CDR2 SVGIG (reference sequence). The CDR3 length is 17 residues. In DNA form, the CDR3 reads TGTGCCTGGAGTAAGAGGGGGACAGGGGGCGTGGGTCAGCCCCAGCATTTT. This codes for CAWSKRGTGGVGQPQHF. The variable domain in full, completed from reference TRBV30 and TRBJ1-5, reads SQTIHQWPATLVQPVGSPLSLECTVEGTSNPNLYWYRQAAGRGLQLLFYSVGIGQISSEVPQNLSASRPQDRQFILSSKKLLLSDSGFYLCAWSKRGTGGVGQPQHFGDGTRLSIL.

This clone was counted a few times. This rearrangement joins TRBV27 to TRBJ2-1; 7 bases map to TRBD1. The CDR3 runs 15 residues. Germline lookup yields CDR1 MNHEY and CDR2 SMNVEV (reference sequence). The ends lost 4 bases at V and 8 bases at J; junction bases unmatched: 11. CDR3 coding DNA: TGTGCCAGCAGTTCTAGACAGGGCCTCGAGGATGAGCAGTTCTTC. Translation: CASSSRQGLEDEQFF.

V gene TRBV6-1 combines with J gene TRBJ2-1; 13 bases map to TRBD2. Germline V gene sequence: CDR1 MNHNS, CDR2 SASEGT. The CDR3 covers 15 residues. The ends lost 6 bases at V and 3 bases at J; junction bases unmatched: 2. The DNA of the CDR3 is TGTGCCAGCAGGAGACTAGCGGGGGGCTACAATGAGCAGTTCTTC. Translation: CASRRLAGGYNEQFF.

The V gene is TRBV30, the J gene TRBJ1-2, with 10 bases aligning to TRBD1. CDR1 is GTSNPN and CDR2 is SVGIG in the germline V gene (reference sequence). Trimming took 2 bases from V and 8 from J; bases not matched to a gene: 5. The CDR3 runs to 13 residues. The CDR3 DNA sequence: TGTGCCTGGAGTACCGGGACAGGGGAAGGCTACACCTTC. Translation gives CAWSTGTGEGYTF.

This chain uses TRBV7-3 with TRBJ1-1; 8 nucleotides match TRBD1. Germline CDR1 reads SGHTA; CDR2 reads FQGTGA. V lost 2 bases and J lost 11; bases outside the gene matches: 4. The CDR3 extends over 12 amino acids. CDR3 sequence: CASSLETGVAFF. The CDR3 DNA is TGTGCCAGCAGCTTAGAGACAGGGGTCGCTTTCTTT.

The chain combines TRBV30 with TRBJ2-7; 9 nucleotides line up with TRBD1. Unmatched junction bases numbered 5, after V lost 2 bases and J lost 6 bases. The V gene's germline CDR1 is GTSNPN and CDR2 SVGIG (reference sequence). The CDR3 runs to 13 residues. The CDR3 spells CAWSSTGGREQYF. CDR3 in DNA: TGTGCCTGGAGTTCCACAGGGGGCCGCGAGCAGTACTTC.

The rearrangement links TRBV28 to TRBJ1-2, with 8 positions matching TRBD1. Trimming cost V 3 bases and J 4 bases; bases outside gene matches: 7. This CDR3 is 15 amino acids long. CDR1 is MDHEN, CDR2 SYDVKM, per germline. CDR3 protein: CASSFAGGSSYGYTF. CDR3 nucleotide sequence: TGTGCCAGCAGTTTCGCAGGGGGCAGTAGCTATGGCTACACCTTC.

The chain employs TRBV6-5 and TRBJ2-5, with a possible D match to TRBD2 (5 bases). The end of the DNA fits TRBJ2-7 better, so the J call may be wrong. Germline lookup yields CDR1 MNHEY and CDR2 SVGAGI. There are 14 residues in the CDR3. The CDR3 coding sequence is TGTGCCAGCAGTTACATCGGAGGATCCTACGAGCAGTACTTC. Its translation: CASSYIGGSYEQYF.

The chain uses TRBV7-9 and TRBJ1-2, with D uncertain. V was pared by 8 bases and J by 5 bases, with 12 bases between. The CDR3 consists of 12 residues. Germline V gene data show CDR1 as SEHNR and CDR2 as FQNEAQ (reference sequence). Here the CDR3 DNA reads TGTGCCAGCGGGCAGACGCTTTATGGCTACACCTTC. Amino acid sequence: CASGQTLYGYTF.

V usage is TRBV30 and J usage is TRBJ2-2, with TRBD2 matching 7 bases. With V trimmed by 4 bases and J by 6 bases, 8 bases remained unmatched. Per germline, CDR1 GTSNPN and CDR2 SVGIG (reference sequence). This CDR3 is built from 14 residues. In DNA form, the CDR3 reads TGTGCCTGGAAGGGGTCTAGCGGCCCCGGGGAGCTGTTTTTT. This sequence encodes CAWKGSSGPGELFF.

The gene calls are TRBV10-3 and TRBJ2-2; TRBD1 might be the D (6 bases). The germline V and J ends were trimmed by 10 bases and 1 base, with 22 bases remaining between them. CDR1 is ENHRY and CDR2 is SYGVKD in the germline V gene. The CDR3 spans 17 residues. The CDR3 coding sequence is TGTGCCACCAAAGGAGTTGGGCCAGGGGAGAACACCGGGGAGCTGTTTTTT. Translation gives CATKGVGPGENTGELFF.

The chain links TRBV14 to TRBJ2-3, with a weak D call TRBD2 (6 bases). Germline V lookup: CDR1 SGHDN, CDR2 FVKESK. The CDR3 is 16 amino acids. Trimming took 4 bases from V and 3 from J, leaving 17 bases between them. CDR3 loop: CASSLDGEGLTDTQYF. Written as DNA, the CDR3 is TGTGCCAGCAGCCTCGACGGAGAGGGACTGACAGATACGCAGTATTTT. Full variable domain (remainder filled in from reference TRBV14 and TRBJ2-3): EAGVTQFPSHSVIEKGQTVTLRCDPISGHDNLYWYRRVMGKEIKFLLHFVKESKQDESGMPNNRFLAERTGGTYSTLKVQPAELEDSGVYFCASSLDGEGLTDTQYFGPGTRLTVL.

The V gene is TRBV9, the J gene TRBJ2-5, with TRBD1 as a possible D gene (6 bases). The CDR3 is made up of 14 amino acids. In germline, CDR1 is SGDLS, CDR2 YYNGEE. V lost 2 bases to trimming and J lost 4 bases, with 12 bases between them. CDR3 bases: TGTGCCAGCAGCGTCGGTCAGGGGTTAGAGACCCAGTACTTC. It is translated as CASSVGQGLETQYF.